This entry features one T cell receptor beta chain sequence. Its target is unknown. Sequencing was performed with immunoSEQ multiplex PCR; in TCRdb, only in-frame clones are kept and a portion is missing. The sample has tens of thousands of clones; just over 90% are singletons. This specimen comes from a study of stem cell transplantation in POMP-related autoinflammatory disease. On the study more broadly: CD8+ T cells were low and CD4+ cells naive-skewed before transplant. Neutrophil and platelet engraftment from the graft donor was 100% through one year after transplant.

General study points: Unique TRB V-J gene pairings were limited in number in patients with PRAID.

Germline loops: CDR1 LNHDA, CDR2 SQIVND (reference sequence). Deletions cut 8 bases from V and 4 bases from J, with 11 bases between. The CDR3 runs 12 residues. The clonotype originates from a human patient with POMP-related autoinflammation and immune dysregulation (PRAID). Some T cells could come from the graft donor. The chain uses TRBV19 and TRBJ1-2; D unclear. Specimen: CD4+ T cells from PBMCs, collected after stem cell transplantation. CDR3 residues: CASGDRVYGYTF. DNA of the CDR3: TGTGCCAGTGGAGACCGGGTCTATGGCTACACCTTC.